This TCR beta chain was profiled in a study of blood T cell repertoires in COVID-19. As for the study in general: T cells, B-cell-depleted T cells, or PBMCs supplied cDNA or gDNA.

Recruited during active infection, patients (from Seattle) were subsequently followed longitudinally. Some clones are missing from TCRdb's copy, which holds only in-frame ones; the method was immunoSEQ multiplex PCR. This table holds about 180,000 clones, more than 75% found once. Germline assignment: CDR1 MDHEN and CDR2 SYDVKM. Trimming left V 4 bases short and J 0 bases short, with 17 bases between. This CDR3 region has 17 residues. The rearrangement joins TRBV28 to TRBJ2-3, with a weak D call TRBD2 (5 bases). The sequencing sample was made of peripheral blood. This clonotype was sampled from a person between 65 and 79 years old with COVID-19, enrolled during active disease. As DNA, the CDR3 is TGTGCCAGCAGTTCACGTAGAGGGAAGGTGAGCACAGATACGCAGTATTTT. It is translated as CASSSRRGKVSTDTQYF.